One and the same sample provided the 12 T cell receptor beta chains below, sequenced in a study of cytotoxic CD8 clonotypes in ibrutinib-treated CLL. Assay used: immunoSEQ multiplex PCR; TCRdb lists only in-frame clones, some missing. The sample has nearly 100,000 clones, around 80% seen once; the top ten hold 25% to 40%. Sequenced material: PBMCs, taken after 12 months of ibrutinib treatment. The receptors shown here come from a human donor with chronic lymphocytic leukemia.

The V gene is TRBV11-3, the J gene TRBJ1-1; tentatively, D is TRBD1 (6 bases). Germline V lookup: CDR1 SGHNT, CDR2 YENEEA. This CDR3 is built from 11 residues. Trimming pared 5 bases from V and 8 bases from J, leaving 9 bases between. The CDR3 nucleotides read TGTGCCAGCAGCCAAGGACAGGAAGCTTTCTTT. Amino acid sequence: CASSQGQEAFF.

The chain combines TRBV18 with TRBJ2-1, with D uncertain. Germline CDR1 and CDR2: KGHSH and LQKENI. This CDR3 has 11 amino acids. Trimming shortened V by 3 bases and J by 5 bases, and 2 bases separated the two germline ends. For the CDR3, the DNA is TGTGCCAGCTCACCCGACAATGAGCAGTTCTTC. This codes for CASSPDNEQFF. The entire variable domain, with the rest obtained from reference TRBV18 and TRBJ2-1, is as follows: NAGVMQNPRHLVRRRGQEARLRCSPMKGHSHVYWYRQLPEEGLKFMVYLQKENIIDESGMPKERFSAEFPKEGPSILRIQQVVRGDSAAYFCASSPDNEQFFGPGTRLTVL.

The chain links TRBV28 to TRBJ1-2; D not resolved. The CDR3 is 12 residues long. Per germline, CDR1 MDHEN and CDR2 SYDVKM. The ends were cut back, 7 bases at V and 8 bases at J, with 14 bases in the middle. CDR3 amino acids: CASTQAGKGYTF. The CDR3 DNA sequence: TGTGCCAGCACTCAAGCCGGGAAGGGCTACACCTTC.

This clone has a single count. V is TRBV21-1 and J is TRBJ1-2; the DNA was not compared with TRBD1, the D call given in the table. TRBV21-1 has pseudogene status. This CDR3 spans 15 amino acids. CDR3: CASSRTGGSDYGYTF. DNA for the CDR3: TGTGCCAGCAGCAGAACAGGGGGCTCGGACTATGGCTACACCTTC.

This clone was detected many times. DNA for the CDR3: TGTGCCAGCAGCTCGACAGACAGGTTAACCGGGGAGCTGTTTTTT. It specifies CASSSTDRLTGELFF. The chain recombines TRBV7-3 with TRBJ2-2, with D perhaps matching TRBD1 (6 bases). The V and J ends lost 4 bases and 5 bases respectively, with 14 bases between them. This CDR3 spans 15 amino acids. Germline V gene sequence: CDR1 SGHTA, CDR2 FQGTGA.

The chain joins TRBV18 to TRBJ1-6; D is possibly TRBD1 (6 bases). Per germline, CDR1 KGHSH and CDR2 LQKENI. This CDR3 has 15 residues. V lost 3 bases and J lost 5, with 11 bases in between. The CDR3 protein is CASSPPQGNNSPLHF. The CDR3 DNA is TGTGCCAGCTCACCCCCACAGGGTAATAATTCACCCCTCCACTTT. The full variable domain, rest sourced from reference TRBV18 and TRBJ1-6, is NAGVMQNPRHLVRRRGQEARLRCSPMKGHSHVYWYRQLPEEGLKFMVYLQKENIIDESGMPKERFSAEFPKEGPSILRIQQVVRGDSAAYFCASSPPQGNNSPLHFGNGTRLTVT.

This clone was detected many times. The rearrangement uses TRBV5-1 and TRBJ1-6; no clear D. Trimming took off 0 bases at V and 3 bases at J, with 7 bases between the two ends. The CDR3 is 15 amino acids. CDR1 is SGHRS, CDR2 YFSETQ, per germline. This CDR3 is CASSLGVDYNSPLHF. The CDR3 bases are TGCGCCAGCAGCTTGGGGGTCGACTATAATTCACCCCTCCACTTT.

This clone appeared once. V is TRBV30 and J is TRBJ1-2; D gene uncertain. Trimming took 0 bases from V and 3 from J, leaving 14 bases between them. The germline V gene encodes CDR1 GTSNPN and CDR2 SVGIG (reference sequence). This CDR3 region has 15 residues. The CDR3 sequence is CAWSVRWQVDYGYTF. Here the CDR3 DNA reads TGTGCCTGGAGTGTACGATGGCAGGTTGACTATGGCTACACCTTC.

This rearrangement joins TRBV23-1 to TRBJ1-5; 7 bases map to TRBD1. TRBV23-1 is recorded as an ORF, its role being uncertain. V was pared by 4 bases and J by 7 bases, with 10 bases of the junction left unmatched. This CDR3 comprises 15 residues. The CDR3 sequence is CASSPRGQRRQPQHF. Here the CDR3 DNA reads TGCGCCAGCAGTCCCCGGGGACAGCGGCGGCAGCCCCAGCATTTT.

The chain employs TRBV5-1 and TRBJ2-5; D unresolved. Trimming took 1 base from V and 4 from J, leaving 8 bases between them. The CDR3 length is 13 residues. Germline assignment: CDR1 SGHRS and CDR2 YFSETQ. CDR3: CASSLQTGETQYF. CDR3 DNA sequence: TGCGCCAGCAGCTTGCAGACGGGAGAGACCCAGTACTTC. Based on the CDR3 plus reference TRBV5-1 and TRBJ2-5, the full variable domain is KAGVTQTPRYLIKTRGQQVTLSCSPISGHRSVSWYQQTPGQGLQFLFEYFSETQRNKGNFPGRFSGRQFSNSRSEMNVSTLELGDSALYLCASSLQTGETQYFGPGTRLLVL.

The chain couples TRBV5-4 to TRBJ1-4; no clear D. CDR3 length: 16 amino acids. The V end was cut by 0 bases, the J end by 8 bases, with 17 bases between. From germline, CDR1 is SGHNT and CDR2 YYREEE (reference sequence). CDR3 amino acids: CASSLAGAGISEKLFF. CDR3 nucleotides: TGTGCCAGCAGCTTGGCCGGCGCAGGAATCTCAGAAAAACTGTTTTTT.

There are many counts of this clone. V and J are TRBV11-1 and TRBJ1-1; D unresolved. V lost 7 bases and J 4 bases, leaving 16 bases between the germline ends. Germline V CDR1 and CDR2: SGHAT, FQDESV (reference sequence). The CDR3 runs 14 residues. The CDR3 loop is CASTLVGGSTEAFF. CDR3 nucleotide sequence: TGTGCCAGCACCCTCGTGGGAGGGAGCACTGAAGCTTTCTTT.